The next 21 T cell receptor beta chains were all read from a single sample in a study of blood T cell repertoires in COVID-19. Produced via immunoSEQ multiplex PCR; TCRdb's table is partial and in-frame only. In the table there are tens of thousands of clones, 74% of which are singletons. Material for sequencing was peripheral blood. The receptors originated from a woman of 80 years or more with acute or convalescent COVID-19.

The V and J genes are TRBV7-9 and TRBJ1-2; the match to TRBD1 covers 7 bases. This CDR3 has 13 amino acids. The V gene's germline CDR1 is SEHNR and CDR2 FQNEAQ (reference sequence). V lost 5 bases to trimming and J lost 6 bases; unmatched junction nucleotides: 6. The CDR3 here is CASSLGTVHGYTF. CDR3 coding DNA: TGTGCCAGCAGCCTAGGGACAGTCCATGGCTACACCTTC.

The chain employs TRBV4-1 and TRBJ2-7, with D perhaps matching TRBD1 (5 bases). The CDR3 length is 14 residues. V was pared by 4 bases and J by 0 bases, with 10 bases between. CDR1 and CDR2 (germline): MGHRA, YSYEKL. The CDR3 nucleotides are TGCGCCAGCAGCCGGGCAGGGCCCTCCTACGAGCAGTACTTC. It yields the protein CASSRAGPSYEQYF.

This clone was seen a single time. The genes are TRBV6-2 or TRBV6-3 and TRBJ2-1; the match to TRBD2 covers 14 bases. The V segment lost 5 bases and the J segment 6 bases; nucleotides outside the gene matches: 6. CDR3 length equals 16 residues. CDR1 is MNHEY, CDR2 SVGEGT, per germline. In DNA, the CDR3 is TGTGCCAGCAGTAGACCGACTAGCGGGAGGGGCAATGAGCAGTTCTTC. It yields the protein CASSRPTSGRGNEQFF.

In this sample, this clone turned up once. The J gene is TRBJ1-5, the V gene TRBV7-2; D remains ambiguous. CDR1 is SGHTA, CDR2 FQGNSA, per germline. CDR3 length: 16 residues. V was shortened by 2 bases and J by 0 bases, with 11 bases between the two germline ends. CDR3 nucleotides: TGTGCCAGCAGCTTAAACAGACCTAATAGCAATCAGCCCCAGCATTTT. Residues: CASSLNRPNSNQPQHF.

The V call is TRBV11-3, the J call TRBJ1-1, with a weak D call TRBD1 (5 bases). The V gene's germline CDR1 is SGHNT and CDR2 YENEEA. V lost 2 bases, J lost 5 bases, and 15 bases lay in between. This CDR3 is built from 15 residues. This chain's CDR3 is CASSLRIGGVTEAFF. The CDR3, as DNA: TGTGCCAGCAGCTTAAGGATCGGGGGAGTAACTGAAGCTTTCTTT.

J is TRBJ2-7 and V is TRBV18; 9 bases match TRBD1. J gave up 2 bases and V 3 bases, and 11 bases lay outside the gene matches. The V gene's germline CDR1 is KGHSH and CDR2 LQKENI. The CDR3 totals 17 residues. CDR3: CASSPLPPGQGPYEQYF. The CDR3 region has the DNA TGTGCCAGCTCACCTCTTCCACCGGGACAGGGACCCTACGAGCAGTACTTC.

This clone was detected only a few times. This chain connects TRBV5-5 to TRBJ2-7, with a weak D call TRBD2 (5 bases). V lost 3 bases to trimming and J lost 3 bases, with 13 bases between them. Germline-derived CDR1 and CDR2 are SGHKS and YYEKEE (reference sequence). CDR3 length: 14 residues. The CDR3 loop is CASSSRGEGYEQYF. The CDR3 nucleotides read TGTGCCAGCAGCTCCCGAGGTGAGGGCTACGAGCAGTACTTC.

The table lists this clone with a few counts. The gene calls are TRBV7-3 and TRBJ2-5; 13 bases align to TRBD2. CDR3 length: 16 amino acids. V was pared by 4 bases and J by 1 base, with 3 bases of the junction left unmatched. Per the germline V gene, CDR1 is SGHTA and CDR2 is FQGTGA. CDR3 sequence (DNA): TGTGCCAGCAGCTCACGGACTAGCGGGAGCCAAGAGACCCAGTACTTC. It encodes CASSSRTSGSQETQYF. Full variable domain (rest looked up from reference TRBV7-3 and TRBJ2-5): GAGVSQTPSNKVTEKGKYVELRCDPISGHTALYWYRQSLGQGPEFLIYFQGTGAADDSGLPNDRFFAVRPEGSVSTLKIQRTERGDSAVYLCASSSRTSGSQETQYFGPGTRLLVL.

This clone was seen once. The chain couples TRBV7-2 to TRBJ1-4; 7 bases are shared with TRBD1. Per the germline V gene, CDR1 is SGHTA and CDR2 is FQGNSA. V dropped 0 bases and J dropped 4; count of bases not matched to a gene: 2. The CDR3 totals 15 residues. CDR3 bases: TGTGCCAGCAGCTTAGCGGGACAGCGTAATGAAAAACTGTTTTTT. Protein sequence: CASSLAGQRNEKLFF.

This chain connects TRBV6-5 to TRBJ2-2; the D gene is possibly TRBD1 (7 bases). Germline values: CDR1 MNHEY, CDR2 SVGAGI. Trimming removed 2 bases at V and 6 bases at J, with 16 bases between. CDR3 length: 16 residues. CDR3 protein: CASSYPRDRVSGELFF. The CDR3 region has the DNA TGTGCCAGCAGTTACCCGCGGGACAGAGTATCCGGGGAGCTGTTTTTT.

The chain employs TRBV20-1 and TRBJ2-7; perhaps TRBD2 as D (5 bases). Trimming took 3 bases from V and 3 from J, leaving 9 bases between them. The V gene's germline CDR1 is DFQATT and CDR2 SNEGSKA (reference sequence). This CDR3 contains 12 residues. CDR3 DNA sequence: TGCAGTGCTAGTGGACTGAGCTACGAGCAGTACTTC. Protein sequence: CSASGLSYEQYF.

This chain connects TRBV19 to TRBJ2-7; the match to TRBD2 covers 14 bases. Germline lookup yields CDR1 LNHDA and CDR2 SQIVND (reference sequence). The CDR3 extends over 15 amino acids. The V and J ends lost 6 bases and 7 bases, in that order; junction bases with no gene match: 8. The CDR3 region has the DNA TGTGCCAGTAGCCCCGGGACTAGCGGGAGTCGGGAGCAGTACTTC. This sequence encodes CASSPGTSGSREQYF.

The chain employs TRBV20-1 and TRBJ1-6; D is unresolved. V was trimmed by 6 bases and J by 9 bases, leaving 9 bases between them. The CDR3 is 11 residues long. Germline V CDR1 and CDR2: DFQATT, SNEGSKA (reference sequence). Here the CDR3 DNA reads TGCAGTGCGGCCGAGGGTTCACCCCTCCACTTT. This codes for CSAAEGSPLHF.

The V gene is TRBV28, the J gene TRBJ1-5; D is undetermined. The V gene lost 5 bases and the J gene lost 1 base, with 12 bases spanning the gap. The CDR3 totals 15 residues. Per the germline V gene, CDR1 is MDHEN and CDR2 is SYDVKM. CDR3 residues: CASSPGYMSNQPQHF. The CDR3 DNA reads TGTGCCAGCAGTCCCGGGTACATGAGCAATCAGCCCCAGCATTTT.

The chain combines TRBV5-8 with TRBJ1-1; no clear D. The CDR3 consists of 13 residues. V was trimmed by 4 bases and J by 1 base, leaving 8 bases between them. Germline CDR1 and CDR2: SGHTS and YDEGEE. In nucleotides, the CDR3 is TGTGCCAGCAGCCTTAGTAGGAACACTGAAGCTTTCTTT. Translation gives CASSLSRNTEAFF.

The rearrangement joins TRBV3-1 (or the pseudogene TRBV3-2) to TRBJ2-1, with TRBD2 matching 14 bases. Germline trimming cut 3 bases from V and 3 bases from J; bases unmatched to any gene: 4. CDR3 length: 17 residues. Germline loops: CDR1 LGHDT, CDR2 YNNKEL (reference sequence). The CDR3 DNA reads as TGTGCCAGCAGCCACCGACTAGCGGGAGGGTACTACAATGAGCAGTTCTTC. Its translation is CASSHRLAGGYYNEQFF.

The table lists this clone with a few counts. This chain connects TRBV15 to TRBJ1-4; 10 nucleotides line up with TRBD1. The V and J ends lost 5 bases and 7 bases, in that order; junction bases with no gene match: 7. Germline CDR1 is LNHNV and CDR2 is YYDKDF (reference sequence). The CDR3 sequence is 15 residues long. The DNA of the CDR3 is TGTGCCACCAGCCTCGACAGGGGGCGCGGTGAAAAACTGTTTTTT. It encodes CATSLDRGRGEKLFF. Combining the CDR3 with reference TRBV15 and TRBJ1-4 gives the whole variable domain DAMVIQNPRYQVTQFGKPVTLSCSQTLNHNVMYWYQQKSSQAPKLLFHYYDKDFNNEADTPDNFQSRRPNTSFCFLDIRSPGLGDTAMYLCATSLDRGRGEKLFFGSGTQLSVL.

The chain has TRBV10-2 and TRBJ2-7; TRBD2 aligns across 12 bases. Germline V gene lookup returns CDR1 WSHSY and CDR2 SAAADI. The CDR3 has 17 residues. V trimming: 2 bases; J trimming: 1 base; junction bases outside the gene matches: 6. In DNA form, the CDR3 reads TGCGCCAGCAGTGAGGGAGGACTAGCGGGAATATCCTACGAGCAGTACTTC. Translated, it gives CASSEGGLAGISYEQYF.

The rearrangement uses TRBV28 and TRBJ1-2; 9 nucleotides match TRBD1. CDR1 and CDR2 from the germline V gene are MDHEN and SYDVKM. V lost 3 bases to trimming and J lost 2 bases; unmatched junction nucleotides: 7. The CDR3 extends over 16 amino acids. In DNA form, the CDR3 reads TGTGCCAGCAGTTTCGGTGGGACAGGGCAAAACTATGGCTACACCTTC. Translated, it gives CASSFGGTGQNYGYTF.

The chain has TRBV11-2 and TRBJ2-1; weak D call: TRBD2 (6 bases). Trimming removed 5 bases from V and 3 bases from J, with 17 bases in between. This CDR3 comprises 16 residues. Germline CDR1 and CDR2: SGHAT and FQNNGV. The CDR3 coding sequence is TGTGCCAGCAGCCTCCGGGGTAGCGGAAACTACAATGAGCAGTTCTTC. It is translated as CASSLRGSGNYNEQFF.

The chain combines TRBV19 with TRBJ1-1, with 8 bases matching TRBD1. V shed 7 bases and J 1 base; nucleotides not matched to a gene: 11. Germline V gene data show CDR1 as LNHDA and CDR2 as SQIVND (reference sequence). The CDR3 is 16 residues long. CDR3 amino acids: CASTVLRGQANTEAFF. The CDR3 DNA sequence: TGTGCCAGTACAGTATTGCGGGGACAGGCGAACACTGAAGCTTTCTTT.